Listed below are T cell receptor beta chains from one sample, sequenced in a study of CDR3 diversity in severe acne. TCRdb re-called the PCR reads with MiXCR, one entry per CDR3 protein. Among about 100,000 distinct CDR3 sequences listed, approximately 47% were seen once. The sequenced material came from blood. These receptors originate from a male donor with acne. Both conserved end residues are part of each CDR3. The order of the fields is CDR3 DNA, CDR3 protein, clone size, J gene, D gene, V gene. A D gene is named only where the DNA matches it firmly. Expanded clones get a size class; other rows say once, few or many, or leave the size out.

TGTGCCAGCAGCTTCCTCACCGATGCCTGGGGAGGTGAAGCCTTCTTT,CASSFLTDAWGGEAFF,.,TRBJ1-1,.,TRBV7-2
TGCAGCGTTGATAGCCCAGGGGAAAACTATGGCTACACCTTC,CSVDSPGENYGYTF,many,TRBJ1-2,.,TRBV29-1
TGTGCCACCAGCTCTGTGAATTCACCCCTCCACTTT,CATSSVNSPLHF,few,TRBJ1-6,.,TRBV15
TGCAGCGTTGTGAGGTCCGTGACTGAAGCTTTCTTT,CSVVRSVTEAFF,.,TRBJ1-1,.,TRBV29-1
TGTGCCAGCAGCGCAGGGGGTAGTAATTCCTACGAGCAGTACTTC,CASSAGGSNSYEQYF,.,TRBJ2-7,TRBD1,TRBV9
TGTGCCAGCAGCAAAGGGACAGGGATCTATGGCTACACCTTC,CASSKGTGIYGYTF,once,TRBJ1-2,TRBD1,TRBV5-8
TGTGCCAGCAGCGTAGCTAGCGGGAACTCCTACAATGAGCAGTTCTTC,CASSVASGNSYNEQFF,.,TRBJ2-1,TRBD2,TRBV9
TGTGCCAGCAGTCCGACAGGGAGCACAGATACGCAGTATTTT,CASSPTGSTDTQYF,.,TRBJ2-3,TRBD1,TRBV12-3/TRBV12-4
TGTGCCACCAGTGATTTAATCGAGACATCTAACGCCGGGGAGCTGTTTTTT,CATSDLIETSNAGELFF,once,TRBJ2-2,.,TRBV24-1
TGCAGTGCCGGGACTACCTCCTACGAGCAGTACTTC,CSAGTTSYEQYF,.,TRBJ2-7,TRBD2,TRBV29-1
TGTGCCAGCAGCCCAACGGGACAGGGGGCTTACGAGCAGTACTTC,CASSPTGQGAYEQYF,.,TRBJ2-7,TRBD1,TRBV5-6
TGCAGCGTGAGGGGCGCCGTGAACACTGAAGCTTTCTTT,CSVRGAVNTEAFF,.,TRBJ1-1,.,TRBV29-1
TGCGCCAGCAGCCAAAGGGAAGGGACATGGGGCTACGAGCAGTACTTC,CASSQREGTWGYEQYF,.,TRBJ2-7,.,TRBV4-1
TGTGCCAGTGAACCCCGCCGGGACAGGGGCAATCAGCCCCAGCATTTT,CASEPRRDRGNQPQHF,.,TRBJ1-5,TRBD1,TRBV19
TGTGCCAGCAGCGCCGGGACTAGCGGGAGATCGGGTGAGCAGTACTTC,CASSAGTSGRSGEQYF,.,TRBJ2-7,TRBD2,TRBV9
TGTGCCAGCAGCTTAACCGGGACTGAAGCGGTGGAGTACTTC,CASSLTGTEAVEYF,.,TRBJ2-7,.,TRBV7-9
TGTGCCAGTAGTGTAGCGGGACTAGGGATTGACGGGGAGCTGTTTTTT,CASSVAGLGIDGELFF,many,TRBJ2-2,TRBD2,TRBV19
TGTGCCATCAGAGGCAGGGGGGATACGCAGTATTTT,CAIRGRGDTQYF,few,TRBJ2-3,TRBD1,TRBV10-3
TGCAGTGCTAGAGATCAGTGGGGGCTGGGAAACACCATATATTTT,CSARDQWGLGNTIYF,medium-sized,TRBJ1-3,.,TRBV20-1
TGTGCCAGCAGCCCCAAAGGAACAGGGAGCTCTGGGGCCAACGTCCTGACTTTC,CASSPKGTGSSGANVLTF,.,TRBJ2-6,.,TRBV10-3
TGTGCCTGCAGCTTAGGGGGGCTCGGGGATACGCAGTATTTT,CACSLGGLGDTQYF,few,TRBJ2-3,.,TRBV7-2
TGTGCCAGCAGCCCTGACAGCTCCTACAATGAGCAGTTCTTC,CASSPDSSYNEQFF,many,TRBJ2-1,.,TRBV7-3
TGTGCCACCAGCAGAGATCGTACAGCAAACATGAACACTGAAGCTTTCTTT,CATSRDRTANMNTEAFF,.,TRBJ1-1,.,TRBV15
TGTGCCAGCAGCCAAGTGCGCAGGGAGAACACTGAAGCTTTCTTT,CASSQVRRENTEAFF,many,TRBJ1-1,.,TRBV4-2
TGTGCCAGCGCAACTGGGACACCATCATACGAGCAGTACTTC,CASATGTPSYEQYF,.,TRBJ2-7,.,TRBV10-3
TGCAGTGCTAGAGATGGGACAGGGGGCTTTGACGAGCAGTACTTC,CSARDGTGGFDEQYF,.,TRBJ2-7,TRBD1,TRBV20-1
TGTGCCAGCAGCTCCGGACTAGCGGGGTCCTACGAGCAGTACTTC,CASSSGLAGSYEQYF,medium-sized,TRBJ2-7,TRBD2,TRBV7-2
TGTGCCAGCAGCTCGACTAGCGGGACTAGGGAGCAGTTCTTC,CASSSTSGTREQFF,.,TRBJ2-1,TRBD2,TRBV11-3
TGCAGCGGACTAGCGGGAGGGCGGGCTGGAGATACGCAGTATTTT,CSGLAGGRAGDTQYF,.,TRBJ2-3,TRBD2,TRBV20-1
TGCAGCGTGGCGGAGGCGGCACATAGGAATCAGCCCCAGCATTTT,CSVAEAAHRNQPQHF,many,TRBJ1-5,.,TRBV29-1
TGTGCCAGCAGTGAATTGGAGCGTCACTACTACAATGAGCAGTTCTTC,CASSELERHYYNEQFF,many,TRBJ2-1,.,TRBV6-4
TGTGCCAGCAGCGGGACAGGTGGAGGGTATAGCAATCAGCCCCAGCATTTT,CASSGTGGGYSNQPQHF,many,TRBJ1-5,TRBD1,TRBV6-6
TGCAGCGTTGATCGACCCAACACTGAAGCTTTCTTT,CSVDRPNTEAFF,many,TRBJ1-1,.,TRBV29-1
TGCAGCGTTGAAGATCGCGGACCCTCTGGGGCCAACGTCCTGACTTTC,CSVEDRGPSGANVLTF,.,TRBJ2-6,.,TRBV29-1
TGTGCCACCAACAGACGCGAACGACTACTCCTAACAGATACGCAGTATTTT,CATNRRERLLLTDTQYF,.,TRBJ2-3,.,TRBV15
TGCAGCGTTGAACTCGGCCACAATGAGCAGTTCTTC,CSVELGHNEQFF,many,TRBJ2-1,.,TRBV29-1
TGTGCCAGCAGTCCCCTTGAAGGTTGGGGGGCCAGCACAGATACGCAGTATTTT,CASSPLEGWGASTDTQYF,.,TRBJ2-3,.,TRBV28
TGTGCCAGCAGCCTTCTAGCGGGGATCCAAGAGACCCAGTACTTC,CASSLLAGIQETQYF,.,TRBJ2-5,TRBD2,TRBV11-2
TGCAGTGCCTTCCCGACAGCGGGAGGGCCACCCCTCTACGAGCAGTACTTC,CSAFPTAGGPPLYEQYF,medium-sized,TRBJ2-7,TRBD2,TRBV20-1
TGCGCCAGCAGCTTGTATGGGAGCTCCTACAATGAGCAGTTCTTC,CASSLYGSSYNEQFF,few,TRBJ2-1,.,TRBV5-1
TGTGCCTACGGGGCAGCCAAAAACATTCAGTACTTC,CAYGAAKNIQYF,.,TRBJ2-4,.,TRBV10-3
TGCAGCGTTGGTGGTCAGACCTACGAGCAGTACTTC,CSVGGQTYEQYF,.,TRBJ2-7,.,TRBV29-1
TGTGCCAGCAGCCCGGGGGGTTGGGGGGAGACCCAGTACTTC,CASSPGGWGETQYF,many,TRBJ2-5,TRBD2,TRBV11-2
TGCGCCAGCAGTGAGCAGTTCTCGGTCTATGGCTACACCTTC,CASSEQFSVYGYTF,medium-sized,TRBJ1-2,.,TRBV10-2
TGTGCCAGCAGTTTAGGGTCTGGGGTTTATGGCTACACCTTC,CASSLGSGVYGYTF,many,TRBJ1-2,.,TRBV12-3/TRBV12-4
TGCAGTGCTAGAAAGGACGGGCCCAGGCGGACCCAGTACTTC,CSARKDGPRRTQYF,many,TRBJ2-5,.,TRBV20-1
TGTGCCAGCAGTACCTACGGAGGGGACAGGGGCTACGAGCAGTACTTC,CASSTYGGDRGYEQYF,few,TRBJ2-7,TRBD1,TRBV27
TGTGCCAGCAGTTGGAGAAACACTGAAGCTTTCTTT,CASSWRNTEAFF,.,TRBJ1-1,.,TRBV2
TGCAGTGCTGTCCCCCACATCCATGAAGCTTTCTTT,CSAVPHIHEAFF,.,TRBJ1-1,.,TRBV20-1
TGCAGTGCTAGAGATTGGTCACGGGAAGGACGGAATCAGCCCCAGCATTTT,CSARDWSREGRNQPQHF,.,TRBJ1-5,.,TRBV20-1
TGCAGTGCTAGCCCCCGCTACCAAGAGACCCAGTACTTC,CSASPRYQETQYF,.,TRBJ2-5,.,TRBV20-1
TGTGCCACTAGCAGGGGTGAGCAGTTCTTC,CATSRGEQFF,.,TRBJ2-1,.,TRBV15
TGTGCCAGCAGTTCCCCCCTCCGGACAGGGGGCAGCACCGGGGAGCTGTTTTTT,CASSSPLRTGGSTGELFF,.,TRBJ2-2,TRBD1,TRBV6-5
TGTGCCAGCAGTTACTCGGACAGGGGAAGCTCTGGGGCCAACGTCCTGACTTTC,CASSYSDRGSSGANVLTF,few,TRBJ2-6,TRBD1,TRBV6-5
TGCGCCAGCAGCCAGGTTAGCGGGATCTCCTACAATGGGCAGTTCTTC,CASSQVSGISYNGQFF,.,TRBJ2-1,TRBD2,TRBV4-3
TGTGCCAGCATTACCGGACAGAAGTACGAGCAGTACTTC,CASITGQKYEQYF,few,TRBJ2-7,.,TRBV28
TGTGCCAGCAGAGGACTAGCGGGGTTGTACTACAATGAGCAGTTCTTC,CASRGLAGLYYNEQFF,once,TRBJ2-1,TRBD2,TRBV2